This T cell receptor beta chain was sequenced in a study of T cell responses to AZD1222 COVID-19 vaccine. Here immunoSEQ multiplex PCR was the method, and the copy in TCRdb shows in-frame clones only, minus some. The profile shows 150,000 or so clones, 80% to 95% of them singletons. Per the germline V gene, CDR1 is LNHDA and CDR2 is SQIVND (reference sequence). The CDR3 is made up of 13 amino acids. V was trimmed by 7 bases and J by 3 bases, leaving 12 bases between them. The sequence derives from an adult in good health. The chain combines TRBV19 with TRBJ1-1; the D is unclear. The sample in question was peripheral blood, obtained on day 0 of AZD1222 vaccination. CDR3 residues: CASIGDYYTEAFF. As DNA, the CDR3 is TGTGCCAGTATCGGGGATTATTACACTGAAGCTTTCTTT.